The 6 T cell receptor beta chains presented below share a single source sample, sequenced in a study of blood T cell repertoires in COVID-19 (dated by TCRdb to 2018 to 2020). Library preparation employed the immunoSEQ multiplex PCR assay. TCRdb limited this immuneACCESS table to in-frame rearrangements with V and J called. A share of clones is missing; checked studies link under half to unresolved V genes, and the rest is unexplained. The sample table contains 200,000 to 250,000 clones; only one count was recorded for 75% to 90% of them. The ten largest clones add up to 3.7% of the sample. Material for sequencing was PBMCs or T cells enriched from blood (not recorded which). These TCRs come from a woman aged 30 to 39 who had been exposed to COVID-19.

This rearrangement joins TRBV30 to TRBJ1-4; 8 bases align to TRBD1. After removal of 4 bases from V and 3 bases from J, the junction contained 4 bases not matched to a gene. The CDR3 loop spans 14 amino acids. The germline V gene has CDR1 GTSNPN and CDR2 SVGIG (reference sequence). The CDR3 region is CAWNTGGPNEKLFF. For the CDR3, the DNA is TGTGCCTGGAATACAGGGGGACCTAATGAAAAACTGTTTTTT.

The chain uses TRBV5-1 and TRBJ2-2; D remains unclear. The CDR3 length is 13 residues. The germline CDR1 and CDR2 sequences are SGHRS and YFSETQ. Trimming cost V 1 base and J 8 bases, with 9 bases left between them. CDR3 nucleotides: TGCGCCAGCAGCTTGTTCCTCGGTGGGGAGCTGTTTTTT. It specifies CASSLFLGGELFF.

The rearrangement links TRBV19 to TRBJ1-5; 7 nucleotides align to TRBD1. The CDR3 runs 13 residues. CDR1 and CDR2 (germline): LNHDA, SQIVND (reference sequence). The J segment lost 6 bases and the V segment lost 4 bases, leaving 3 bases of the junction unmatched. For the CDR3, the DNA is TGTGCCAGTAGTACCCACAGGGGTCAGCCCCAGCATTTT. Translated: CASSTHRGQPQHF.

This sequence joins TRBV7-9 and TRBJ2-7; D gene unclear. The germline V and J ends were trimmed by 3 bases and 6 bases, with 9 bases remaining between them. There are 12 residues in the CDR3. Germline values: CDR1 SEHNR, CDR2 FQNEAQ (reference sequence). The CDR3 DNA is TGTGCCAGCAGCTTTCAGGAAAGCGAGCAGTACTTC. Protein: CASSFQESEQYF.

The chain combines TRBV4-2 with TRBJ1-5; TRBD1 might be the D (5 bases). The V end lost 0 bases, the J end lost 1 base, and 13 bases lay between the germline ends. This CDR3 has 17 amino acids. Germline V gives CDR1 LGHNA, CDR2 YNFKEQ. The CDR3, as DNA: TGTGCCAGCAGCCAAGACGAAGGGGAAAAGAGCAATCAGCCCCAGCATTTT. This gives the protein CASSQDEGEKSNQPQHF.

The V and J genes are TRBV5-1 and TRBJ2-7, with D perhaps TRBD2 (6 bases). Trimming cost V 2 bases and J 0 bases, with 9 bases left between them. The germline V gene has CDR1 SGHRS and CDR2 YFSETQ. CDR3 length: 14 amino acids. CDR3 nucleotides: TGCGCCAGCAGCTTCGGGGGAATCTCCTACGAGCAGTACTTC. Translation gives CASSFGGISYEQYF. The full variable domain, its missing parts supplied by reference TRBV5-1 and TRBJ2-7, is KAGVTQTPRYLIKTRGQQVTLSCSPISGHRSVSWYQQTPGQGLQFLFEYFSETQRNKGNFPGRFSGRQFSNSRSEMNVSTLELGDSALYLCASSFGGISYEQYFGPGTRLTVT.